The 9 T cell receptor beta chains in this list originate from one sample, sequenced in a study of T cells in Graves' hyperthyroidism and ophthalmopathy. The TCR beta CDR3 regions underwent amplification using RNA transcripts as the source. An initial round of RT-PCR targeting the TCR CDR3 relied on the HTBI primer set. TCRdb reprocessed the multiplex PCR reads with MiXCR, giving one entry per CDR3 protein. This sample yields hundreds of thousands of distinct CDR3 sequences, of which nearly 20% are seen a single time; about 50% belongs to the top ten. Sequencing was carried out using blood. These receptor sequences come from a middle-aged man with Graves' ophthalmopathy.

This clonotype was counted many times. This chain joins TRBV12-3 or TRBV12-4 and TRBJ2-7; D possibly matches TRBD1 or TRBD2 (5 bases each). With 5 bases removed from V and 0 bases from J, the gap between germline ends came to 20 bases. The CDR3 covers 17 residues. This chain's CDR3 is CASSPWSGTGYSYEQYF. CDR3 nucleotides: TGTGCCAGCAGTCCCTGGTCTGGGACGGGGTACTCCTACGAGCAGTACTTC.

The rearrangement uses TRBV20-1 and TRBJ1-2, with D possibly matching TRBD1 (6 bases). V lost 2 bases, J lost 4 bases, and 14 bases lay in between. CDR3 size: 14 residues. Per the germline V gene, CDR1 is DFQATT and CDR2 is SNEGSKA (reference sequence). CDR3 sequence: CSARTTGAPYGYTF. CDR3 sequence (DNA): TGCAGTGCTAGAACGACAGGCGCCCCCTATGGCTACACCTTC.

The gene calls are TRBV12-3 or TRBV12-4 and TRBJ2-1; D call uncertain. The CDR3 has 12 residues. Trimming cost V 8 bases and J 8 bases, with 13 bases left between them. The chain's CDR3 is CASGSGYDEQFF. CDR3 bases: TGTGCCAGCGGGTCGGGTTACGATGAGCAGTTCTTC.

The table lists this clonotype with many counts. The chain has TRBV7-9 and TRBJ1-1; D remains unclear. The CDR3 is made up of 14 amino acids. CDR1 and CDR2 from the germline V gene are SEHNR and FQNEAQ (reference sequence). V was cut by 3 bases and J by 4 bases, with 12 bases left in between. CDR3: CASSFSREITEAFF. As DNA, the CDR3 is TGTGCCAGCAGCTTCAGCAGAGAAATCACTGAAGCTTTCTTT.

This clonotype was observed many times. CDR3 loop: CASGPPDTSSYNEQFF. The DNA of the CDR3 is TGTGCCAGCGGACCCCCGGACACTAGCTCCTACAATGAGCAGTTCTTC. The chain has TRBV2 and TRBJ2-1; D may be TRBD1 or TRBD2 (5 bases each). CDR1 is SNHLY and CDR2 is FYNNEI in the germline V gene. The CDR3 consists of 16 residues. V was pared by 8 bases and J by 0 bases, with 17 bases between.

The rearrangement uses TRBV30 and TRBJ2-6; unclear D gene. V lost 6 bases to trimming and J lost 2 bases, with 5 bases between them. The CDR3 runs 12 residues. The germline CDR1 and CDR2 sequences are GTSNPN and SVGIG (reference sequence). CDR3 bases: TGTGCCTGCACAGCTGGGGCCAACGTCCTGACTTTC. Residues: CACTAGANVLTF.

This clonotype was detected many times. The genes are TRBV7-9 and TRBJ1-2, with TRBD1 as a possible D gene (5 bases). V gave up 4 bases and J gave up 3 bases, with 15 bases separating them. This CDR3 has 15 residues. Germline V gene data show CDR1 as SEHNR and CDR2 as FQNEAQ (reference sequence). The CDR3 DNA is TGTGCCAGCAGCTCGGGACTTCGGAACGACTATGGCTACACCTTC. Encoded protein: CASSSGLRNDYGYTF. Full variable domain (outside the CDR3, taken from reference TRBV7-9 and TRBJ1-2): DTGVSQNPRHKITKRGQNVTFRCDPISEHNRLYWYRQTLGQGPEFLTYFQNEAQLEKSRLLSDRFSAERPKGSFSTLEIQRTEQGDSAMYLCASSSGLRNDYGYTFGSGTRLTVV.

This clonotype was counted only a few times. J is TRBJ1-1 and V is TRBV29-1; 7 bases align to TRBD1. With 8 bases clipped from V and 11 bases from J, the junction kept 14 bases outside the gene matches. This CDR3 is 12 amino acids long. Germline V gene lookup returns CDR1 SQVTM and CDR2 ANQGSEA. CDR3 in DNA: TGCAGCTTCGACAGGGTTGCGAGAGATGCTTTCTTT. As protein: CSFDRVARDAFF.

This clonotype turned up a few times. The V and J genes are TRBV5-1 and TRBJ1-2; D unclear. V was cut by 4 bases and J by 6 bases, with 16 bases left in between. The germline CDR1 and CDR2 sequences are SGHRS and YFSETQ. The CDR3 extends over 14 amino acids. The CDR3 reads CASSRTAAEDGYTF. The CDR3 DNA reads as TGCGCCAGCAGCCGGACCGCGGCGGAGGATGGCTACACCTTC.